This TCR beta chain was sequenced during a study of T cell responses to AZD1222 COVID-19 vaccine (dated by TCRdb to the early 2020s). Regarding the research as a whole: A total of over 230 trial participants underwent TCR sequencing, of whom some 210 received two doses of AZD1222 and around 25 received two doses of the MenACWY control vaccine. Trial participants were enrolled by age into 18-55, 56-69 and 70-plus year subgroups, with approximately 150, 30 and 60 TCR-sequenced participants respectively. Findings and caveats that apply to the study as a whole: Because no day 14 peak-response samples were available, the repertoires could be characterized only after the peak T cell response. The 56-69-year group was small, and its depth increase did not reach significance, likely because of low power. A significant rise in spike-specific TCR breadth and depth was observed after two AZD1222 doses relative to day 0 and relative to MenACWY recipients. The whole spike protein was spanned by vaccine-associated CD4 TCRs, and dominant responses were seen in regions 160-218 and 743-854. Conclusions about previously exposed vaccinees are limited because only five to seven AZD1222 recipients were SARS-CoV-2 seropositive at baseline. Epitopes outside the regions mutated in the B.1.351 and B.1.1.7 variants were reportedly recognized by nearly half of the unique spike-specific TCRs. Most participants were white British and females outnumbered males, and the authors suggested that clonal diversity may have been underestimated.

The CDR3 regions of human TCRbeta chains were subjected to immunosequencing. The paper's data handling went like this. TCRs in the repertoires were compared against a reference library of SARS-CoV-2-specific TCRs that had been generated with the MIRA antigen-specificity platform. Breadth was defined as the fraction of unique TCRs that were SARS-CoV-2-associated. Depth was defined as the fraction of total T cells that were SARS-CoV-2-associated. Using the MIRA data, every spike-specific TCR was mapped to the spike region that the TCR reacted to and assigned to either a CD4 or a CD8 class. Log10-transformed breadth and depth values were compared by one-way ANOVA with Sidak's multiple comparisons tests. TCRdb took this table from immuneACCESS and kept in-frame rearrangements with V and J called. Such tables lack part of the clones; where checked against another copy, unresolved V genes explain under half of the gap, and the rest is unexplained. That table supplies the V and J calls and clone size; D and trimming were determined from the DNA. This sample has some 280,000 clones in its table, and 94% of those were observed once. The top ten clones comprise around 0.58% of the sample.

Comment on this clone: Its recognized antigen is unknown. Qualities for individual bases were not recorded, and no much larger clone is one base off.

The time point label, read with the paper, signifies: about 28 days (+/-7) after the second vaccine dose. AZD1222 recipients given second doses at about 4 weeks or at about 12 weeks were pooled, since spike-specific TCR depth and breadth were not found to differ between the two schedules. Vaccinee samples came from UK trials COV001 and COV002, including a single-blind randomized controlled phase 2/3 trial of AZD1222 (ChAdOx1 nCoV-19) in healthy adults. Trial participant PBMC samples were collected at day 0 and day 28 after the second dose for TCRbeta chain sequencing. Taken from the germline V gene (reference sequence), the CDR1 and CDR2 loops are LGHDT and YNNKEL. V is clipped by 0 bases and J by 6 bases, and the sequence between their germline boundaries is 15 bases long. Its CDR3 holds 15 amino acids, cysteine through phenylalanine. CDR3 DNA is the only sequence kept; it has 45 bases, read in frame from the first base.

This chain joins TRBV3-1 (or the pseudogene TRBV3-2) to TRBJ2-7; perhaps TRBD1 is the D gene, with 5 bases matching. Sequenced here: peripheral blood, sampled 28 days after the second AZD1222 dose. This clonotype was sampled from an adult who received the AZD1222 COVID-19 vaccine. The DNA reads TGTGCCAGCAGCCAAGATAAAAGGGGTGCCCGCGAGCAGTACTTC. This translates into CASSQDKRGAREQYF.